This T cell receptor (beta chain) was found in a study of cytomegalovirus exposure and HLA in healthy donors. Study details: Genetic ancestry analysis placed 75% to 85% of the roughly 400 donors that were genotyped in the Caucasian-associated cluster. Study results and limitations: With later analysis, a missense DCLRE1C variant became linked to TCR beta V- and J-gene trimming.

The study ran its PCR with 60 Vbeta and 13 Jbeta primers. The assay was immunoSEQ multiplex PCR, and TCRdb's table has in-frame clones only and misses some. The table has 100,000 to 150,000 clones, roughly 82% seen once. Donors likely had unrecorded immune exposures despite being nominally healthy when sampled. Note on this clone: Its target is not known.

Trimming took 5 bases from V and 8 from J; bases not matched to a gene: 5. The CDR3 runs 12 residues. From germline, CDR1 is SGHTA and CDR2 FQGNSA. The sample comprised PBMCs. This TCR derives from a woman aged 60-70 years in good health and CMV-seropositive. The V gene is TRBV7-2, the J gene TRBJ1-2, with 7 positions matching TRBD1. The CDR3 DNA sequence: TGTGCCAGCAGCGAGACAGGGCGGGGCTACACCTTC. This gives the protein CASSETGRGYTF.